These 7 T cell receptor beta chains were all obtained from the same sample, sequenced in a study of T cell clones after liver transplantation. Profiling relied on immunoSEQ multiplex PCR, and the TCRdb table lists in-frame clones only, not all of them. The sample consists of roughly 80,000 clones, over 80% of them appearing once. Source: CD4+ T cells from blood, taken around 45 months after liver transplant. The source of these receptors is a human patient who received a liver transplant. A share of the T cells may be of graft donor origin.

The chain joins TRBV7-2 to TRBJ1-1, with D perhaps matching TRBD1 (5 bases). The CDR3 has 14 residues. Germline V gives CDR1 SGHTA, CDR2 FQGNSA. V lost 5 bases and J 4 bases, leaving 14 bases between the germline ends. CDR3: CASSQGGAVTEAFF. CDR3 nucleotides: TGTGCCAGCAGCCAGGGAGGGGCGGTCACTGAAGCTTTCTTT.

The chain carries TRBV29-1 and TRBJ2-7, with D uncertain. Germline lookup yields CDR1 SQVTM and CDR2 ANQGSEA. This CDR3 has 13 residues. The V end was cut by 6 bases, the J end by 3 bases, with 15 bases between. In DNA form, the CDR3 reads TGCAGCGTAAAAAAAACCTCGAGCTACGAGCAGTACTTC. Translated: CSVKKTSSYEQYF.

V gene TRBV9 combines with J gene TRBJ2-1; 14 positions match TRBD2. The germline V gene has CDR1 SGDLS and CDR2 YYNGEE. V gave up 3 bases and J gave up 8 bases; unmatched junction bases: 1. The CDR3 is made up of 14 amino acids. This chain's CDR3 is CASSAGLAGDEQFF. Here the CDR3 DNA reads TGTGCCAGCAGCGCGGGACTAGCGGGAGATGAGCAGTTCTTC.

The chain joins TRBV27 to TRBJ1-1; D not resolved. V was shortened by 6 bases and J by 5 bases, with 13 bases between the two germline ends. CDR3 length: 13 residues. Germline V gene lookup returns CDR1 MNHEY and CDR2 SMNVEV (reference sequence). The CDR3 spells CASSPSPYTEAFF. In nucleotides, the CDR3 is TGTGCCAGCAGCCCAAGCCCCTATACTGAAGCTTTCTTT.

The J gene is TRBJ2-3, the V gene TRBV29-1, with TRBD2 matching over 12 bases. Trimming took 7 bases from V and 0 from J; bases not matched to a gene: 5. The CDR3 spans 15 residues. Germline values: CDR1 SQVTM, CDR2 ANQGSEA. Here the CDR3 reads CSGETSGSSTDTQYF. In DNA form, the CDR3 reads TGCAGCGGGGAGACTAGCGGGAGTAGCACAGATACGCAGTATTTT.

The chain has TRBV5-4 and TRBJ2-5, with no clear D. CDR1 is SGHNT, CDR2 YYREEE, per germline (reference sequence). The V gene lost 7 bases and the J gene lost 3 bases, with 13 bases spanning the gap. The CDR3 contains 13 residues. The CDR3 reads CASRASLKETQYF. In DNA form, the CDR3 reads TGTGCCAGCCGCGCTTCTCTAAAAGAGACCCAGTACTTC.

The chain joins TRBV5-4 to TRBJ2-1; D perhaps matches TRBD1 (7 bases). V was clipped by 0 bases and J by 6 bases, with 16 bases between them. This CDR3 has 16 residues. Germline CDR1 is SGHNT and CDR2 is YYREEE (reference sequence). CDR3 sequence: CASSLERQGGFNEQFF. CDR3 coding DNA: TGTGCCAGCAGCTTGGAACGACAGGGAGGTTTCAATGAGCAGTTCTTC.